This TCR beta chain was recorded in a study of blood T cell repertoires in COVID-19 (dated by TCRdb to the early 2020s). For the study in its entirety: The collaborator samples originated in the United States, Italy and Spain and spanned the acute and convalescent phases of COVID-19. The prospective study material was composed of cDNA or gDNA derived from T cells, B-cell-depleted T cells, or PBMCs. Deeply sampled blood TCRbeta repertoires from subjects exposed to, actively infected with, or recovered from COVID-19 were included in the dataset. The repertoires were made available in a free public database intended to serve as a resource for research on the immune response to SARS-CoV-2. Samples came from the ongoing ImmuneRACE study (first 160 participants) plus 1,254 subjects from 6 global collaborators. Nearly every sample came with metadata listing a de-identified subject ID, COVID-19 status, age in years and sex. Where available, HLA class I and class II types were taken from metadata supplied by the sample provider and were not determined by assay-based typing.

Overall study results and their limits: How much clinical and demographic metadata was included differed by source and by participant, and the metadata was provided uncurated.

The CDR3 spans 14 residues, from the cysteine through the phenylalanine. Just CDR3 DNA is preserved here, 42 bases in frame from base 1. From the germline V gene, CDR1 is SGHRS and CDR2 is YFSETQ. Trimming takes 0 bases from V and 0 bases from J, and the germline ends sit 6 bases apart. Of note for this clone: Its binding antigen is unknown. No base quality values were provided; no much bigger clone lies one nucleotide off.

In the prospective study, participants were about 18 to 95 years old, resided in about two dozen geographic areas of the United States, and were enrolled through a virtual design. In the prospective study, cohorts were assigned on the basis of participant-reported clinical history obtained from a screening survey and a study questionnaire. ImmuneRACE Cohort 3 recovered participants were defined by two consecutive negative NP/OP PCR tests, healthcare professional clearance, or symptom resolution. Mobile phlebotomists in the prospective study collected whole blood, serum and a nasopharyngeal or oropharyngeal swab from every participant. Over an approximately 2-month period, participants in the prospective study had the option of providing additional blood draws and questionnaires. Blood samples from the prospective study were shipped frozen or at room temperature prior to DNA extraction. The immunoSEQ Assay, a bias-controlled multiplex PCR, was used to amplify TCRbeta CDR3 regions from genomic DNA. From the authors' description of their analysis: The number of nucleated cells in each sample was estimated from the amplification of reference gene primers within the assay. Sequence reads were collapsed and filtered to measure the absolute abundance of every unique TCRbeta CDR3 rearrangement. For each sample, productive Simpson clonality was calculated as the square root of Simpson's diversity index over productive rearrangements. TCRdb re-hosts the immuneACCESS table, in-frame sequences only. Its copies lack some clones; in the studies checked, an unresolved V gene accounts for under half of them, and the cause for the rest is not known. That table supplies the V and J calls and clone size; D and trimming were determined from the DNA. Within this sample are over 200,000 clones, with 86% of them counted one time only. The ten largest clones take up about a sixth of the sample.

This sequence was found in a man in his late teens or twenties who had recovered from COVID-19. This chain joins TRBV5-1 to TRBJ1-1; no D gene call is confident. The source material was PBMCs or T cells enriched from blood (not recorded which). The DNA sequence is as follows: TGCGCCAGCAGCTTGGACAGTATGAACACTGAAGCTTTCTTT. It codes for CASSLDSMNTEAFF.